The clone carrying this TCR beta chain was seen ten or more times. The antigen is not known. This specimen comes from a study of T-cell reconstitution after alpha-beta-depleted transplantation in children. Study results and caveats: Among T cells one year after transplant, newly produced cells accounted for most counts and diversity. The study reportedly traced alpha-beta T cells about two months after transplant to several hundred expanded graft clones. Some patients showed high day-60 TCRbeta diversity, which derived from surviving recipient T cells and thymic progenitors.

The length of the CDR3 is 15 residues. Trimming pared 6 bases from V and 7 bases from J, leaving 18 bases between. Germline values: CDR1 MNHEY, CDR2 SVGAGI. Unique molecular identifiers featured in how the TCRbeta library was prepared. TCRdb re-called the PCR reads with MiXCR, one entry per CDR3 protein. In the table there are 220,000 or so distinct CDR3 sequences, 6.5% to 10% of which are singletons. The TCR comes from a male patient between 5 and 17 years old who had a stem cell transplant for acute lymphoblastic leukemia, so the T cells may come from the graft donor. The source was PBMCs, mostly from graft donor cells, collected 180 days after TCRalphabeta/CD19-depleted stem cell transplant. The V and J genes are TRBV6-5 and TRBJ2-2; the D gene is possibly TRBD2 (6 bases). The CDR3 sequence is CASRPGRGFGGELFF. Written as DNA, the CDR3 is TGTGCCAGCAGACCGGGACGGGGGTTCGGCGGGGAGCTGTTTTTT.